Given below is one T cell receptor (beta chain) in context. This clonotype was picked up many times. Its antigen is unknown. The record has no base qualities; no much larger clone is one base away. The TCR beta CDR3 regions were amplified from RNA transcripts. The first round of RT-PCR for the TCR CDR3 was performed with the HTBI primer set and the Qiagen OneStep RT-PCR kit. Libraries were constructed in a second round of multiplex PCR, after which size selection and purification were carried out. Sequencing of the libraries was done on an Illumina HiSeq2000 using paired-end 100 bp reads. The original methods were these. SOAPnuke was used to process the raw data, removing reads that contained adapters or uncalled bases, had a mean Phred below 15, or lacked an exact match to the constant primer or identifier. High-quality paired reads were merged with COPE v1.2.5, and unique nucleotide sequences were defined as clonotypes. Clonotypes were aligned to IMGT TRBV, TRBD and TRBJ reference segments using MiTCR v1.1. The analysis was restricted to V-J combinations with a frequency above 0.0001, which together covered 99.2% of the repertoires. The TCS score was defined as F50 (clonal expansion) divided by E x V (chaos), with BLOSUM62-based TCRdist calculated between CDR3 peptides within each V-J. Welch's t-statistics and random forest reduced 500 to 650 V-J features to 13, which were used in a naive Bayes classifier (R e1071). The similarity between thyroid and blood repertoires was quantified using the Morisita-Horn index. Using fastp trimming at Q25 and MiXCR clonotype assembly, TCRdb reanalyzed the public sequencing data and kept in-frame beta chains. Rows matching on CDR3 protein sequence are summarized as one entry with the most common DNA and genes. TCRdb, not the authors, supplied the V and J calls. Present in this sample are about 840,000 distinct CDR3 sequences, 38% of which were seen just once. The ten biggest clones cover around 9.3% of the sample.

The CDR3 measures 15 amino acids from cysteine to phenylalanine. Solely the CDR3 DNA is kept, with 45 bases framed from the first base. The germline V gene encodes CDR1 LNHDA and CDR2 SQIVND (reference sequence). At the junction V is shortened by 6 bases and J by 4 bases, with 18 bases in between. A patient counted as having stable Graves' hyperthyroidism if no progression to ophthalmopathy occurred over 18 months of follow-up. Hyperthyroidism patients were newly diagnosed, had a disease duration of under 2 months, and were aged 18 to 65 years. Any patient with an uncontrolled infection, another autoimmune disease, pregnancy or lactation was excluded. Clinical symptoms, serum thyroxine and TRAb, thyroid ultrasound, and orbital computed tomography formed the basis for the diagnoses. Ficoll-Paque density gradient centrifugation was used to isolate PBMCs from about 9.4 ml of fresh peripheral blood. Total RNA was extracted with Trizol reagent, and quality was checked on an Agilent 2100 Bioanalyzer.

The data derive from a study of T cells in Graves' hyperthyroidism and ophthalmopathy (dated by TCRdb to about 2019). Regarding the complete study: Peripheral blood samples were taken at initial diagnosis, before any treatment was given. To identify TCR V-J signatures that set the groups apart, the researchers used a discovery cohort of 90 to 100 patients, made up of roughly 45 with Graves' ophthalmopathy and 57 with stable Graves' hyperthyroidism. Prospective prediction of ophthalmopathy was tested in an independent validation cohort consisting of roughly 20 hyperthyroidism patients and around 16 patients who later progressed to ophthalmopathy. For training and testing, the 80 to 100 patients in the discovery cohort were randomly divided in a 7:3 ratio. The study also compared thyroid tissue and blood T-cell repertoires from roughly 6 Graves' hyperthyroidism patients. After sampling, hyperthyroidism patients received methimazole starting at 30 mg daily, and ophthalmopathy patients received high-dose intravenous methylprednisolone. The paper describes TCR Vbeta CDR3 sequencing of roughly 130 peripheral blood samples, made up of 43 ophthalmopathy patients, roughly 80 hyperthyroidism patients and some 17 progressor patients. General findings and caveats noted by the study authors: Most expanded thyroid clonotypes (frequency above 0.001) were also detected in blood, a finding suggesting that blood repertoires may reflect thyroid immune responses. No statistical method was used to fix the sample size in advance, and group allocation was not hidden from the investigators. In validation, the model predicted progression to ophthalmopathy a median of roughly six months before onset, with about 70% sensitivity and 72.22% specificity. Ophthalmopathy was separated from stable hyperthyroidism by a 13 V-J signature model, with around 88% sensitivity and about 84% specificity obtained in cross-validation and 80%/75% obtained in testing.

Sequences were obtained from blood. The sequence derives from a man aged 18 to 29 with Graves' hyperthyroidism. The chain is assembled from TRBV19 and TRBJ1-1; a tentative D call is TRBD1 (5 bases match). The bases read TGTGCCAGTAGACCAAGTTCAGGGTCCGGCACTGAAGCTTTCTTT. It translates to CASRPSSGSGTEAFF.